One sample yielded the 32 T cell receptor beta chains listed below, sequenced in a study of CD4 T cells in relation to SARS-CoV-2 and coronaviruses. The assay was immunoSEQ multiplex PCR, and TCRdb's table has in-frame clones only and misses some. The sample has more than 20,000 clones, more than 75% seen once. Before the COVID-19 pandemic, during about 2010-2019, CD4+ T cells were taken from unexposed donors. After less than 11 days of culture, CD4+ T cells were isolated. No antigens are known for them. The sequenced sample was CD4+ T cells from PBMCs, cultured in vitro. The receptors originated from a human donor in good health.

The rearrangement links TRBV7-9 to TRBJ1-1; D is ambiguous. Germline assignment: CDR1 SEHNR and CDR2 FQNEAQ (reference sequence). This CDR3 comprises 14 residues. Trimming removed 7 bases from V and 1 base from J, with 13 bases in between. CDR3 protein: CASTEEARNTEAFF. The CDR3 DNA is TGTGCCAGCACCGAAGAGGCCAGGAACACTGAAGCTTTCTTT. The full variable domain, its missing parts supplied by reference TRBV7-9 and TRBJ1-1, is DTGVSQNPRHKITKRGQNVTFRCDPISEHNRLYWYRQTLGQGPEFLTYFQNEAQLEKSRLLSDRFSAERPKGSFSTLEIQRTEQGDSAMYLCASTEEARNTEAFFGQGTRLTVV.

The rearrangement uses TRBV10-3 and TRBJ1-5; D possibly corresponds to TRBD1 (5 bases). CDR1 and CDR2 (germline): ENHRY, SYGVKD. Trimming stripped 0 bases from V and 5 bases from J, with 20 bases between. The CDR3 loop spans 18 amino acids. The DNA for the CDR3 is TGTGCCATCAGTGAGTCGGTTTTGCGGGGGGGGAGTGATCAGCCCCAGCATTTT. It specifies CAISESVLRGGSDQPQHF.

The chain couples TRBV18 to TRBJ2-7; D is tentatively TRBD1 or TRBD2 (5 bases each). Trimming stripped 3 bases from V and 7 bases from J, with 10 bases between. The CDR3 consists of 12 residues. Germline values: CDR1 KGHSH, CDR2 LQKENI. The CDR3 DNA follows: TGTGCCAGCTCACCGTCTGGGGGTGAGCAGTACTTC. Translated, it gives CASSPSGGEQYF.

V usage is TRBV7-3 and J usage is TRBJ2-2; D unclear. The CDR3 loop spans 15 amino acids. Germline assignment: CDR1 SGHTA and CDR2 FQGTGA. V lost 2 bases and J lost 6, with 13 bases in between. The CDR3 is CASSLEVGQAGELFF. CDR3 DNA sequence: TGTGCCAGCAGCTTAGAAGTTGGGCAGGCCGGGGAGCTGTTTTTT.

The genes are TRBV3-1 (or the pseudogene TRBV3-2) and TRBJ1-5; 10 bases map to TRBD1. This CDR3 comprises 16 residues. J was trimmed by 5 bases and V by 2 bases; bases with no gene match: 6. Per the germline V gene, CDR1 is LGHDT and CDR2 is YNNKEL (reference sequence). CDR3 sequence reads: CASSQLGQGDHQPQHF. The CDR3 coding sequence is TGTGCCAGCAGCCAATTAGGACAGGGGGATCATCAGCCCCAGCATTTT.

The J gene is TRBJ2-7, the V gene TRBV6-2 or TRBV6-3; a possible D gene is TRBD2 (7 bases). The CDR3 contains 14 residues. V lost 5 bases and J 3 bases, leaving 14 bases between the germline ends. Germline V gene sequence: CDR1 MNHEY, CDR2 SVGEGT. CDR3 sequence: CASSPLGGLYEQYF. CDR3 coding DNA: TGTGCCAGCAGTCCCCTGGGGGGGCTCTACGAGCAGTACTTC.

The chain uses TRBV3-1 (or the pseudogene TRBV3-2) and TRBJ2-7, with 12 bases fitting TRBD2. The CDR3 has 17 residues. V lost 2 bases to trimming and J lost 3 bases; unmatched junction nucleotides: 8. Germline V gene data show CDR1 as LGHDT and CDR2 as YNNKEL (reference sequence). For the CDR3, the DNA is TGTGCCAGCAGCCAATCCCGGACTAGCGGGACCGACTACGAGCAGTACTTC. Translated, it gives CASSQSRTSGTDYEQYF.

This clone was found a few times. J is TRBJ2-1 and V is TRBV6-2 or TRBV6-3; no reliable D call. Trimming left V 4 bases short and J 7 bases short, with 5 bases between. This CDR3 has 11 amino acids. Looked up from germline, CDR1 is MNHEY and CDR2 is SVGEGT. The CDR3 reads CASSSRNEQFF. DNA for the CDR3: TGTGCCAGCAGTTCCAGAAATGAGCAGTTCTTC.

The chain carries TRBV7-2 and TRBJ2-3, with 13 bases aligning to TRBD2. Germline loops: CDR1 SGHTA, CDR2 FQGNSA. The CDR3 contains 16 residues. V dropped 1 base and J dropped 5; count of bases not matched to a gene: 3. The CDR3 reads CASSLGLAGGGDTQYF. CDR3 bases: TGTGCCAGCAGCTTAGGACTAGCGGGAGGTGGAGATACGCAGTATTTT.

The chain employs TRBV29-1 and TRBJ1-2; no definite D call. Trimming took off 4 bases at V and 4 bases at J, with 13 bases between the two ends. Germline CDR1 is SQVTM and CDR2 is ANQGSEA. CDR3 length: 13 residues. The DNA for the CDR3 is TGCAGCGTTGCCCCGATGGGGATCTATGGCTACACCTTC. This gives the protein CSVAPMGIYGYTF.

The chain is built from TRBV9 and TRBJ2-7, with 7 bases identical to TRBD1. The germline gives CDR1 SGDLS, CDR2 YYNGEE. This CDR3 spans 17 amino acids. V lost 0 bases to trimming and J lost 4 bases; unmatched junction nucleotides: 13. The CDR3 loop reads CASSVAWAATGRYEQYF. CDR3 coding DNA: TGTGCCAGCAGCGTAGCGTGGGCGGCGACAGGGAGATACGAGCAGTACTTC. The variable domain in full, with the rest retrieved from reference TRBV9 and TRBJ2-7, is DSGVTQTPKHLITATGQRVTLRCSPRSGDLSVYWYQQSLDQGLQFLIQYYNGEERAKGNILERFSAQQFPDLHSELNLSSLELGDSALYFCASSVAWAATGRYEQYFGPGTRLTVT.

The chain carries TRBV7-8 and TRBJ2-4, with 14 positions matching TRBD2. The CDR3 has 18 residues. The V and J ends lost 5 bases and 0 bases, in that order; junction bases with no gene match: 6. Germline CDR1 and CDR2: SGHVS and FQNEAQ. As DNA, the CDR3 is TGTGCCAGCAGCCCAGGACTAGCGGGAGGCCTAGCCAAAAACATTCAGTACTTC. Translating it yields CASSPGLAGGLAKNIQYF.

V and J are TRBV7-2 and TRBJ2-2; 14 nucleotides line up with TRBD2. CDR1 is SGHTA and CDR2 is FQGNSA in the germline V gene. The CDR3 is made up of 19 amino acids. The V gene end was trimmed by 3 bases and the J gene end by 2 bases; junction bases not matched to a gene: 8. Here the CDR3 DNA reads TGTGCCAGCAGCTTCAGGGGGACTAGCGGGGGCTATAACACCGGGGAGCTGTTTTTT. Amino acids: CASSFRGTSGGYNTGELFF.

The chain has TRBV5-1 and TRBJ2-7; TRBD1 might be the D (6 bases). There are 14 residues in the CDR3. From germline, CDR1 is SGHRS and CDR2 YFSETQ. V was cut by 5 bases and J by 2 bases, with 14 bases left in between. CDR3 protein: CASSPPGQTYEQYF. The CDR3 nucleotides read TGCGCCAGCAGTCCACCGGGACAAACCTACGAGCAGTACTTC.

The chain has TRBV21-1 and TRBJ2-4; TRBD2, the table's D call, was not compared with the DNA. TRBV21-1 is marked as a pseudogene. This CDR3 is built from 19 residues. The CDR3 coding sequence is TGTGCCAGCAGCAAATCGACTAGCTGGAGGGGGGAGGCCAAAAACATTCAGTACTTC. Its protein is CASSKSTSWRGEAKNIQYF.

This clone was seen once. V gene TRBV7-2 combines with J gene TRBJ1-2; 7 bases fit TRBD1. The CDR3 covers 14 residues. J gave up 4 bases and V 5 bases, and 7 bases lay outside the gene matches. The germline V gene encodes CDR1 SGHTA and CDR2 FQGNSA. CDR3 region: CASSPGTALYGYTF. CDR3 coding DNA: TGTGCCAGCAGCCCGGGGACAGCCCTCTATGGCTACACCTTC.

V usage is TRBV6-5 and J usage is TRBJ1-2; 7 nucleotides match TRBD1. Germline lookup yields CDR1 MNHEY and CDR2 SVGAGI. This CDR3 comprises 12 residues. V was clipped by 7 bases and J by 7 bases; unmatched bases: 6. CDR3 sequence: CASTRGPGGYTF. The CDR3 DNA reads as TGTGCCAGCACTAGGGGGCCTGGTGGCTACACCTTC.

The chain employs TRBV18 and TRBJ1-2; D is unclear. The CDR3 is made up of 13 amino acids. V lost 3 bases and J 2 bases, leaving 7 bases between the germline ends. In germline, CDR1 is KGHSH, CDR2 LQKENI. CDR3 nucleotide sequence: TGTGCCAGCTCACCGGAGGACAACTATGGCTACACCTTC. It is translated as CASSPEDNYGYTF.

V gene TRBV9 combines with J gene TRBJ2-1; 9 nucleotides align to TRBD2. The V gene's germline CDR1 is SGDLS and CDR2 YYNGEE. CDR3 size: 18 residues. Trimming cost V 4 bases and J 5 bases; bases outside gene matches: 16. CDR3 sequence: CASSPYPPGGLANNEQFF. CDR3 coding DNA: TGTGCCAGCAGCCCATACCCTCCCGGTGGACTAGCGAACAATGAGCAGTTCTTC.

J is TRBJ1-2 and V is TRBV4-1; maybe TRBD1 (5 bases). The CDR3 is made up of 15 amino acids. V lost 0 bases to trimming and J lost 2 bases, with 10 bases between them. Germline loops: CDR1 MGHRA, CDR2 YSYEKL. The CDR3 is CASSQEIGANYGYTF. Written as DNA, the CDR3 is TGCGCCAGCAGCCAAGAAATCGGGGCCAACTATGGCTACACCTTC.

The rearrangement joins TRBV7-9 to TRBJ1-3; maybe TRBD1 (6 bases). This CDR3 has 18 amino acids. Germline CDR1 is SEHNR and CDR2 is FQNEAQ (reference sequence). The V and J ends lost 3 bases and 0 bases respectively, with 18 bases between them. The CDR3 reads CASSFFPRGPTSGNTIYF. CDR3 in DNA: TGTGCCAGCAGCTTTTTTCCTCGGGGGCCAACCTCTGGAAACACCATATATTTT.

The chain combines TRBV11-1 with TRBJ2-1; D is possibly TRBD2 (6 bases). This CDR3 is 12 amino acids long. The V and J ends lost 5 bases and 12 bases respectively, with 14 bases between them. Germline V lookup: CDR1 SGHAT, CDR2 FQDESV (reference sequence). CDR3 nucleotide sequence: TGTGCCAGCAGCCCGGGAGAGTTCGGGCAGTTCTTC. It yields the protein CASSPGEFGQFF.

The rearrangement joins TRBV2 to TRBJ2-7; D not resolved. CDR1 and CDR2 from the germline V gene are SNHLY and FYNNEI. With 6 bases removed from V and 4 bases from J, the gap between germline ends came to 13 bases. The CDR3 length is 13 residues. The DNA of the CDR3 is TGTGCCAGCAGGCAAGGTCCTCCTTACGAGCAGTACTTC. This sequence encodes CASRQGPPYEQYF.

The chain joins TRBV6-5 to TRBJ2-1, with 10 bases identical to TRBD2. V trimming: 4 bases; J trimming: 0 bases; junction bases outside the gene matches: 0. Germline CDR1 reads MNHEY; CDR2 reads SVGAGI. This CDR3 spans 15 amino acids. DNA for the CDR3: TGTGCCAGCAGTTCTAGCGGGAGCTCCTACAATGAGCAGTTCTTC. Residues: CASSSSGSSYNEQFF.

The chain links TRBV16 to TRBJ1-1; D is ambiguous. Germline V gene data show CDR1 as KGHSY and CDR2 as FQNENV. This CDR3 comprises 14 residues. The V end was cut by 0 bases, the J end by 4 bases, with 9 bases between. CDR3 sequence: CASSQSGGGTEAFF. CDR3 coding DNA: TGTGCCAGCAGCCAATCGGGAGGAGGCACTGAAGCTTTCTTT.

This sequence joins TRBV6-5 and TRBJ2-7; D is undetermined. There are 13 residues in the CDR3. CDR1 and CDR2 from the germline V gene are MNHEY and SVGAGI. V was cut by 8 bases and J by 6 bases, with 17 bases left in between. The CDR3 nucleotides are TGTGCCAGCGGTTCCAAAGGTTACCGCGAGCAGTACTTC. Translating it yields CASGSKGYREQYF.

This sequence joins TRBV29-1 and TRBJ1-1, with D tentatively TRBD1 (5 bases). The germline V and J ends were trimmed by 3 bases and 10 bases, with 15 bases remaining between them. The germline CDR1 and CDR2 sequences are SQVTM and ANQGSEA. The CDR3 sequence is 12 residues long. The CDR3 coding sequence is TGCAGCGTTGAGGCCGGTACGAGGGGAGCTTTCTTT. Amino acid sequence: CSVEAGTRGAFF.

CDR3 coding DNA: TGTGCCTGGAGGAATAGCGGGAGGGGTTACGAGCAGTACTTC. It codes for CAWRNSGRGYEQYF. This chain uses TRBV30 with TRBJ2-7; 11 positions agree with TRBD2. Germline V gene lookup returns CDR1 GTSNPN and CDR2 SVGIG (reference sequence). CDR3 length: 14 amino acids. V lost 3 bases to trimming and J lost 4 bases; unmatched junction nucleotides: 5.

This chain links TRBV11-3 with TRBJ2-5, with 9 bases identical to TRBD1. Trimming at V came to 5 bases and at J to 5 bases, leaving 24 bases not matched to a gene. Germline V CDR1 and CDR2: SGHNT, YENEEA. The CDR3 is made up of 20 amino acids. The CDR3 sequence is CASSGTIPRPGQGLEETQYF. DNA for the CDR3: TGTGCCAGCAGCGGAACCATCCCCCGGCCGGGACAGGGATTGGAGGAGACCCAGTACTTC.

The sample holds one count of this clone. This chain links TRBV19 with TRBJ1-5; D unresolved. Trimming removed 3 bases from V and 6 bases from J, with 6 bases in between. The germline CDR1 and CDR2 sequences are LNHDA and SQIVND (reference sequence). The CDR3 runs to 12 residues. CDR3: CASSISFQPQHF. In DNA, the CDR3 is TGTGCCAGTAGTATTAGCTTTCAGCCCCAGCATTTT.

The chain uses TRBV10-3 and TRBJ2-7, with D maybe TRBD2 (6 bases). V lost 10 bases and J 5 bases, leaving 24 bases between the germline ends. Germline CDR1 is ENHRY and CDR2 is SYGVKD. The CDR3 consists of 15 residues. This CDR3 is CATQERIGGSHEQYF. In nucleotides, the CDR3 is TGTGCCACCCAGGAGAGAATCGGGGGTAGTCACGAGCAGTACTTC.

Notes on this clone: One junction end disagrees with the germline gene, perhaps due to a read error. The chain is built from TRBV11-3 and TRBJ2-5; D is uncertain. Looked up from germline, CDR1 is SGHNT and CDR2 is YENEEA. The CDR3 runs 13 residues. The CDR3 protein is CASSAGPQGTQYF. CDR3 coding DNA: TGTGCCAGCAGCGCCGGCCCCCAAGGGACCCAGTACTTC.